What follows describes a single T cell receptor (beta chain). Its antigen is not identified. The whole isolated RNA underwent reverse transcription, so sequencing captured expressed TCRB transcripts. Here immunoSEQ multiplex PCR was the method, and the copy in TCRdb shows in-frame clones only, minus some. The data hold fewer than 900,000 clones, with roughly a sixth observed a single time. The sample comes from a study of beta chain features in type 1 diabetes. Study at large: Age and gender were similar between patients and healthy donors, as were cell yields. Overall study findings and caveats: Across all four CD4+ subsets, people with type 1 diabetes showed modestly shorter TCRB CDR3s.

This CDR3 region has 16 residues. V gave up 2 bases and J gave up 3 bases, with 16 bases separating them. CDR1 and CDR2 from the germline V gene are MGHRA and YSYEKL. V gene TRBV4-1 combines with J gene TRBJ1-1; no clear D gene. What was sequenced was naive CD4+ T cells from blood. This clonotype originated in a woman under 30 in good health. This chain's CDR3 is CASSQPPEARDTEAFF. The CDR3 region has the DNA TGCGCCAGCAGCCAACCTCCGGAGGCTAGGGACACTGAAGCTTTCTTT.